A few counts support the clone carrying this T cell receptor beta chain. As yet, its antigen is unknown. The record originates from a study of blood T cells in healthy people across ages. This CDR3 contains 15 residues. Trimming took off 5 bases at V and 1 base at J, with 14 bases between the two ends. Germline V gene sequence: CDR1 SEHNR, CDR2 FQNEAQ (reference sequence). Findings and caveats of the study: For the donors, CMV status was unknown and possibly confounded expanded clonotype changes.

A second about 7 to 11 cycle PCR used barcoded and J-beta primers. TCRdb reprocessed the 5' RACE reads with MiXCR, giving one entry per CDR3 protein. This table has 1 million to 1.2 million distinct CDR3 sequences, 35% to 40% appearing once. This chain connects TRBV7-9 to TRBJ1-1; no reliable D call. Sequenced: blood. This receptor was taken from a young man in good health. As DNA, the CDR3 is TGTGCCAGCAGCCTACCTAAGGCTAAGAACACTGAAGCTTTCTTT. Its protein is CASSLPKAKNTEAFF. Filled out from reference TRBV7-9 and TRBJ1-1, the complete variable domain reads DTGVSQNPRHKITKRGQNVTFRCDPISEHNRLYWYRQTLGQGPEFLTYFQNEAQLEKSRLLSDRFSAERPKGSFSTLEIQRTEQGDSAMYLCASSLPKAKNTEAFFGQGTRLTVV.